These 2 T cell receptor beta chains came from one sample sequenced in a study of T cell responses to AZD1222 COVID-19 vaccine. Using immunoSEQ multiplex PCR, the repertoire was profiled, and TCRdb retains in-frame clones only, with some absent. The table records more than 140,000 clones, about nine tenths of them present only once. The sample consisted of peripheral blood, taken on day 0 of AZD1222 vaccination. The receptors stem from an adult in good health.

The chain has TRBV7-8 and TRBJ2-7, with D perhaps TRBD2 (7 bases). The ends were cut back, 5 bases at V and 4 bases at J, with 15 bases in the middle. CDR1 is SGHVS and CDR2 is FQNEAQ in the germline V gene. This CDR3 region has 14 residues. As DNA, the CDR3 is TGTGCCAGCAGCCCGCAACAGGGAGGGTACGAGCAGTACTTC. Protein product: CASSPQQGGYEQYF.

The chain is built from TRBV11-3 and TRBJ2-7, with unresolved D. In germline, CDR1 is SGHNT, CDR2 YENEEA. CDR3 length equals 15 residues. V lost 1 base, J lost 0 bases, and 10 bases lay in between. As DNA, the CDR3 is TGTGCCAGCAGCTTAGTCTCCTCCCCCTCCTACGAGCAGTACTTC. Protein: CASSLVSSPSYEQYF.